This TCR beta chain was sequenced during a study of shared clonotypes between healthy human individuals. The study's findings and limits: The authors expected sequencing depth to affect clonotype sharing among donors.

Into CD45RA+ naive and CD45RA-negative memory subsets, the CD4+ cells were split. For this clone: Its antigen is undetermined.

Generated by immunoSEQ multiplex PCR, the TCRdb table keeps only in-frame clones and is missing some. The repertoire holds hundreds of thousands of clones, with about two thirds as singletons. Per germline, CDR1 MGHDK and CDR2 SYGVNS. This CDR3 region has 14 residues. The ends were cut back, 2 bases at V and 0 bases at J, with 6 bases in the middle. The TCR comes from a woman between 25 and 40 years old in good health. Sequencing used memory CD4+ T cells sorted from blood. The subset is: CD45RA-negative fraction. This chain links TRBV25-1 with TRBJ2-3; D remains unclear. The CDR3 protein is CASSEGGSTDTQYF. CDR3 bases: TGTGCCAGCAGTGAAGGCGGAAGCACAGATACGCAGTATTTT.